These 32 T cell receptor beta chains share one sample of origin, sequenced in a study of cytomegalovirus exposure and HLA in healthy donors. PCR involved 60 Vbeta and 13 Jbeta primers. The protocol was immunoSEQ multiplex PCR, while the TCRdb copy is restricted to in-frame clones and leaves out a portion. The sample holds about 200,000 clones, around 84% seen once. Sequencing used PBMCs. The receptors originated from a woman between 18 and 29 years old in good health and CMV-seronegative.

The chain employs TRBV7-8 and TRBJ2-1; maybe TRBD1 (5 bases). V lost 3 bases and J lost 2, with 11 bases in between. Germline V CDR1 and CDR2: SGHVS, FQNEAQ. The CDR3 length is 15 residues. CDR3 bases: TGTGCCAGCAGCTTCTCGGAAGGGGCCTACAATGAGCAGTTCTTC. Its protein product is CASSFSEGAYNEQFF.

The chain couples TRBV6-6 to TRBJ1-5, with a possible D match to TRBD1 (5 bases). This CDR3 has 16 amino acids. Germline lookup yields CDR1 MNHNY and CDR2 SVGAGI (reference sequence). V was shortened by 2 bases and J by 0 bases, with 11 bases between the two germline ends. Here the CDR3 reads CASSYHRSDSNQPQHF. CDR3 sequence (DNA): TGTGCCAGCAGTTACCACAGGAGCGATAGCAATCAGCCCCAGCATTTT.

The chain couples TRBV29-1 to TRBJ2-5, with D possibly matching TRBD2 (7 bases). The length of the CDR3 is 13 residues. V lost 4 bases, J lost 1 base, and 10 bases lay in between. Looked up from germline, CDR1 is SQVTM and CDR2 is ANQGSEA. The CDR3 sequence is CSVGRGAQETQYF. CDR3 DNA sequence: TGCAGCGTTGGCCGGGGGGCCCAAGAGACCCAGTACTTC.

The CDR3 here is CASSLEGATAGITEAFF. The CDR3 nucleotides read TGTGCCAGCAGCTTAGAAGGGGCGACCGCTGGTATCACTGAAGCTTTCTTT. The gene calls are TRBV11-2 and TRBJ1-1, with D possibly TRBD1 on 5 matching bases. Trimming pared 0 bases from V and 4 bases from J, leaving 18 bases between. This CDR3 is 17 amino acids long. The germline V gene encodes CDR1 SGHAT and CDR2 FQNNGV.

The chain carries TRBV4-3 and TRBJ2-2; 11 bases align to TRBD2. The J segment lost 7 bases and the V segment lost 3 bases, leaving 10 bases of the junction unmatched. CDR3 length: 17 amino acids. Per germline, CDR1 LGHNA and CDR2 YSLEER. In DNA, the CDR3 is TGCGCCAGCAGCCAGCCCCTTGCACTAGCGGGAGACGGGGAGCTGTTTTTT. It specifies CASSQPLALAGDGELFF.

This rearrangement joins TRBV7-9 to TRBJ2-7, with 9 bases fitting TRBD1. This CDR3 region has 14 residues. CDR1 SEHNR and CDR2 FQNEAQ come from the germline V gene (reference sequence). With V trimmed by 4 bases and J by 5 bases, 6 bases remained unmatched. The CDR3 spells CASSSRDRAHEQYF. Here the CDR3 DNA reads TGTGCCAGCAGCTCCCGGGACAGGGCCCACGAGCAGTACTTC. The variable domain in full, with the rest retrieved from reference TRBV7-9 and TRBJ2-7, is DTGVSQNPRHKITKRGQNVTFRCDPISEHNRLYWYRQTLGQGPEFLTYFQNEAQLEKSRLLSDRFSAERPKGSFSTLEIQRTEQGDSAMYLCASSSRDRAHEQYFGPGTRLTVT.

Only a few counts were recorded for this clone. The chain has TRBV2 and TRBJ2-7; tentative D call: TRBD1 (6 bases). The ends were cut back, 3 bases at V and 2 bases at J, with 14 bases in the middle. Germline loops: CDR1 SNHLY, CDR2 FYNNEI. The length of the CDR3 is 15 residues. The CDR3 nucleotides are TGTGCCAGCAGTGATCCTGGGACAAAGACCTACGAGCAGTACTTC. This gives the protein CASSDPGTKTYEQYF.

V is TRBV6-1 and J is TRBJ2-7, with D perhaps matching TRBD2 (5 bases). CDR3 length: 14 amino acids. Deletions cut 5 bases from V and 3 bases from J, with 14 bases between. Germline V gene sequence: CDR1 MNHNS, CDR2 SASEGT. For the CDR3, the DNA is TGTGCCAGCAGTTATAACCAGGCGGGCTACGAGCAGTACTTC. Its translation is CASSYNQAGYEQYF.

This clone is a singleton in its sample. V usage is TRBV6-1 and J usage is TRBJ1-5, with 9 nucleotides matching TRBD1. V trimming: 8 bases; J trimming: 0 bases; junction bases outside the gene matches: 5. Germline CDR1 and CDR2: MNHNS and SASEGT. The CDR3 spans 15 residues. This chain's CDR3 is CASGGQGYSNQPQHF. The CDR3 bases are TGTGCCAGCGGGGGACAGGGATATAGCAATCAGCCCCAGCATTTT.

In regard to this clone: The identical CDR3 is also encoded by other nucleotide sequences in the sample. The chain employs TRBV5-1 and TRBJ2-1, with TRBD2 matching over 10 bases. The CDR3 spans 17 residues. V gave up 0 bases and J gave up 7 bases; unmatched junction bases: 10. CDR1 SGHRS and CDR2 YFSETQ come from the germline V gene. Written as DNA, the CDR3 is TGCGCCAGCAGCTTGGGGGGTAGCGGGAGGTCAGGGAATGAGCAGTTCTTC. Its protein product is CASSLGGSGRSGNEQFF.

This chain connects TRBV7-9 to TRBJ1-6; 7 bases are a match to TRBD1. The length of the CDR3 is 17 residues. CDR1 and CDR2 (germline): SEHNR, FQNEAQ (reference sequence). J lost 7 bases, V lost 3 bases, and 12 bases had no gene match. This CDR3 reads CASSLILPGGTNSPLHF. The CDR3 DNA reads TGTGCCAGCAGCTTGATTCTTCCAGGGGGTACAAATTCACCCCTCCACTTT. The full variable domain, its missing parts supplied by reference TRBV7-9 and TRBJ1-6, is DTGVSQNPRHKITKRGQNVTFRCDPISEHNRLYWYRQTLGQGPEFLTYFQNEAQLEKSRLLSDRFSAERPKGSFSTLEIQRTEQGDSAMYLCASSLILPGGTNSPLHFGNGTRLTVT.

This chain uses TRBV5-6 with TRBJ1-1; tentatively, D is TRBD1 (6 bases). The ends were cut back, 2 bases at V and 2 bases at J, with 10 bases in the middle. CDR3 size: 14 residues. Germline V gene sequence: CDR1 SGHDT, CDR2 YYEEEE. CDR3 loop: CASSFTGTNTEAFF. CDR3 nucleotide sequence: TGTGCCAGCAGCTTCACAGGGACCAACACTGAAGCTTTCTTT.

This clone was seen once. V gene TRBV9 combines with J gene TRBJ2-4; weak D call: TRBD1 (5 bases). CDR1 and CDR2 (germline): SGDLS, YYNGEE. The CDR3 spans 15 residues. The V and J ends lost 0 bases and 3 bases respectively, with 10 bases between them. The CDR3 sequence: CASSVEAGFKNIQYF. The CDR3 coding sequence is TGTGCCAGCAGCGTAGAGGCAGGGTTCAAAAACATTCAGTACTTC.

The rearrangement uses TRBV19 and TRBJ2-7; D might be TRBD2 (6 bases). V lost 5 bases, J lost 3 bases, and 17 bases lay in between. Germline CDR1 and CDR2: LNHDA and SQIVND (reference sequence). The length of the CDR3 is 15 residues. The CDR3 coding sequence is TGTGCCAGTAGTCTCCCGACTGGGACTTTCTACGAGCAGTACTTC. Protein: CASSLPTGTFYEQYF.

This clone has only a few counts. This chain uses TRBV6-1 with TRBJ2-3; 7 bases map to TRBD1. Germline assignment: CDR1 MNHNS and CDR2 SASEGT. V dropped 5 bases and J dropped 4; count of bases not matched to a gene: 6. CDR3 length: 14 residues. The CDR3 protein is CASSRAGGADTQYF. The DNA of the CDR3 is TGTGCCAGCAGTCGGGCAGGGGGAGCAGATACGCAGTATTTT.

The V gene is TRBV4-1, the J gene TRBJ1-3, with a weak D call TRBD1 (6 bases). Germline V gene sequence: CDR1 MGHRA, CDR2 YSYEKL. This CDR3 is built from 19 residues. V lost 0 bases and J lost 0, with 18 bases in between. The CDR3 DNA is TGCGCCAGCAGCCAAGATCGGTCGGTGACAGGCACCTCTGGAAACACCATATATTTT. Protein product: CASSQDRSVTGTSGNTIYF.

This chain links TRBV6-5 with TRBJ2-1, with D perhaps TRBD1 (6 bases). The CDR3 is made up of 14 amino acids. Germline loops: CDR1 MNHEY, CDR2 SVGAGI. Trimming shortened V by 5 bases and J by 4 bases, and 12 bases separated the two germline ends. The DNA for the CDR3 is TGTGCCAGCAGTAGAGACAGGTATTACAATGAGCAGTTCTTC. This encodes CASSRDRYYNEQFF.

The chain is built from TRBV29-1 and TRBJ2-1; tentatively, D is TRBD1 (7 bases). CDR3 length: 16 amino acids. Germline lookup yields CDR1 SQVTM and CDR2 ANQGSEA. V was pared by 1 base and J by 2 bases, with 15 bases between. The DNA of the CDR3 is TGCAGCGTTGAAGGGGGAGGACAGGTCCCCTACAATGAGCAGTTCTTC. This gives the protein CSVEGGGQVPYNEQFF.

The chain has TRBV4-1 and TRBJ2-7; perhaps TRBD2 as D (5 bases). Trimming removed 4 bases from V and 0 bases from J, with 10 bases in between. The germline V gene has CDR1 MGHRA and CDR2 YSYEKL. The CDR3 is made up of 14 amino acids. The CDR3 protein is CASSPGLSSYEQYV. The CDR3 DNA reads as TGCGCCAGCAGCCCCGGACTTAGCTCCTACGAGCAGTACGTC.

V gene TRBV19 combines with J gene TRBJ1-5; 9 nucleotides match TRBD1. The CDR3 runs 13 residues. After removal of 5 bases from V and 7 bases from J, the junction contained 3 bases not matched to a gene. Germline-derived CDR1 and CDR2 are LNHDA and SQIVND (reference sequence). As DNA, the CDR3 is TGTGCCAGTAGTTCTGGACAGGGGCAGCCCCAGCATTTT. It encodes CASSSGQGQPQHF.

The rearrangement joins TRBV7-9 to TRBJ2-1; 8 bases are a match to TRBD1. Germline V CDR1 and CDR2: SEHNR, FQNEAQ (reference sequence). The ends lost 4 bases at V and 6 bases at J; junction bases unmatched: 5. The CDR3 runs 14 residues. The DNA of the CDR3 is TGTGCCAGCAGCTCCCGGGACAGGCCCAATGAGCAGTTCTTC. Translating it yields CASSSRDRPNEQFF.

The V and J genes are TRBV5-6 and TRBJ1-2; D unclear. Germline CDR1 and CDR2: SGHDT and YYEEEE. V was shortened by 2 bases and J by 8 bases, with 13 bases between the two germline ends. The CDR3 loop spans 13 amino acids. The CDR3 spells CASSLPLTGGYTF. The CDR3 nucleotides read TGTGCCAGCAGCTTACCTTTAACGGGGGGCTACACCTTC.

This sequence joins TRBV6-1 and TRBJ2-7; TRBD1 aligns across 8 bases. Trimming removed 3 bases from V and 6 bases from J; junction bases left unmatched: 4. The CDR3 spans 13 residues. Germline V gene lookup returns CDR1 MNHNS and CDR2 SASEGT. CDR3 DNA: TGTGCCAGCAGTGAGAGGGGGACAGGCGAGCAGTACGTC. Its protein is CASSERGTGEQYV.

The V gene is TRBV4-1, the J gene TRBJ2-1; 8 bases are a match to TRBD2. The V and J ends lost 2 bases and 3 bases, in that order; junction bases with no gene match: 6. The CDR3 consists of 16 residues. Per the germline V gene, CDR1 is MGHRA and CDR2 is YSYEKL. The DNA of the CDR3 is TGCGCCAGCAGCCAATCCGGACTAGCAGACTACAATGAGCAGTTCTTC. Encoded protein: CASSQSGLADYNEQFF.

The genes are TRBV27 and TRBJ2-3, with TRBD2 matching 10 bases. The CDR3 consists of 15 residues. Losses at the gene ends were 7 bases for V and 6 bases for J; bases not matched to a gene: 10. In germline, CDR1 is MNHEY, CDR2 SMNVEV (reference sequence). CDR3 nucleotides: TGTGCCAGCATGGGCCTAGCGGGAGTAGGGGATACGCAGTATTTT. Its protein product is CASMGLAGVGDTQYF.

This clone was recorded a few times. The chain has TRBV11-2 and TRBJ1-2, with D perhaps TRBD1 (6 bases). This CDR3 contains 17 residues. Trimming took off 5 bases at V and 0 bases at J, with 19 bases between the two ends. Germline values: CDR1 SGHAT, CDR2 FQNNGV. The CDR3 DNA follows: TGTGCCAGCAGCACTATAGGGGGAGGGGGGACTAACTATGGCTACACCTTC. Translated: CASSTIGGGGTNYGYTF.

The CDR3 sequence: CASSLGAVSNQPQHF. In DNA, the CDR3 is TGTGCCAGCAGTTTAGGGGCCGTTAGCAATCAGCCCCAGCATTTT. The V call is TRBV28, the J call TRBJ1-5, with D maybe TRBD1 (5 bases). V was cut by 2 bases and J by 0 bases, with 8 bases left in between. This CDR3 comprises 15 residues. The V gene's germline CDR1 is MDHEN and CDR2 SYDVKM. Full variable domain (remainder filled in from reference TRBV28 and TRBJ1-5): DVKVTQSSRYLVKRTGEKVFLECVQDMDHENMFWYRQDPGLGLRLIYFSYDVKMKEKGDIPEGYSVSREKKERFSLILESASTNQTSMYLCASSLGAVSNQPQHFGDGTRLSIL.

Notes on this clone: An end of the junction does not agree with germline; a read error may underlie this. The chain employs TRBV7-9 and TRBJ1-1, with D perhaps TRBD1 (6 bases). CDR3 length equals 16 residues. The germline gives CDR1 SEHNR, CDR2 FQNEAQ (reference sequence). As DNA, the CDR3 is TGTTCCAGCAGCTCAGAGGGGGAAGGGGTGAACACTGAAGCTTTCTTT. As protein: CSSSSEGEGVNTEAFF.

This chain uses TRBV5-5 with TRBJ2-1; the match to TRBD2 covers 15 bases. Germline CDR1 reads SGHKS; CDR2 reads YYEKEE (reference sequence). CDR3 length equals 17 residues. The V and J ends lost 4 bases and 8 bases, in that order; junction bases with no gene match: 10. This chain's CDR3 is CASSGTSGRLGSHEQFF. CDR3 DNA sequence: TGTGCCAGCAGCGGGACTAGCGGGAGGCTAGGGTCCCATGAGCAGTTCTTC.

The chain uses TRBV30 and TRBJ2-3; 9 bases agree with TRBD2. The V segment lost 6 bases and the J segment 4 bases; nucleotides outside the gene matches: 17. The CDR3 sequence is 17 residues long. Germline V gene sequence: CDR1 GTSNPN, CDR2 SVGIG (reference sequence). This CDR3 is CACMAGGSLSSADTQYF. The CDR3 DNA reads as TGTGCCTGTATGGCGGGAGGGTCGCTTTCTAGCGCAGATACGCAGTATTTT. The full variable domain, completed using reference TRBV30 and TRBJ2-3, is SQTIHQWPATLVQPVGSPLSLECTVEGTSNPNLYWYRQAAGRGLQLLFYSVGIGQISSEVPQNLSASRPQDRQFILSSKKLLLSDSGFYLCACMAGGSLSSADTQYFGPGTRLTVL.

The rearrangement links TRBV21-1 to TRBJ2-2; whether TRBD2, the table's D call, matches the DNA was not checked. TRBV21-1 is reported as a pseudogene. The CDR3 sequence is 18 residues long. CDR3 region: CASSKEGQRSGNTGELFF. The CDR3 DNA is TGTGCCAGCAGCAAAGAAGGCCAGCGTTCTGGAAACACCGGGGAGCTGTTTTTT.

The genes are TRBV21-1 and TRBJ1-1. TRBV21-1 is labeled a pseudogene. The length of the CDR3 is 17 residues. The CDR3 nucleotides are TGTGCCAGCAGCAAAATGGGGGGGAGGGTGAGGAACACTGAAGCTTTCTTT. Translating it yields CASSKMGGRVRNTEAFF.